This TCR beta chain was identified in a study of blood T cells in healthy people across ages. This clonotype was picked up one time. Antigen unknown. Sample-barcoded 5' priming and a J-beta primer mix drove a second PCR of roughly 6 to 12 cycles. Each cDNA molecule received a tag from a template-switch adaptor that had 12 random nucleotides. TCRdb reprocessed the 5' RACE reads with MiXCR, giving one entry per CDR3 protein. The sample holds hundreds of thousands of distinct CDR3 sequences, 58% seen once. The CDR3 length is 16 residues. Germline CDR1 is SGHTA and CDR2 is FQGTGA. V shed 5 bases and J shed 7 bases, with 24 bases lying between them. Study-level points and caveats: Estimates drawn from one million T cells were deemed to understate diversity. Naive CD4+ cells and diversity were both higher in long-lived donors than in aged donors.

V is TRBV7-3 and J is TRBJ2-7; maybe TRBD2 (6 bases). Sequencing was done on a sample of blood. The TCR originated in a man aged 25 to 45 in good health. CDR3 nucleotides: TGTGCCAGCAGCACCGAGGCGGGAAATGGATACAATGAGCAGTACTTC. The encoded protein is CASSTEAGNGYNEQYF.